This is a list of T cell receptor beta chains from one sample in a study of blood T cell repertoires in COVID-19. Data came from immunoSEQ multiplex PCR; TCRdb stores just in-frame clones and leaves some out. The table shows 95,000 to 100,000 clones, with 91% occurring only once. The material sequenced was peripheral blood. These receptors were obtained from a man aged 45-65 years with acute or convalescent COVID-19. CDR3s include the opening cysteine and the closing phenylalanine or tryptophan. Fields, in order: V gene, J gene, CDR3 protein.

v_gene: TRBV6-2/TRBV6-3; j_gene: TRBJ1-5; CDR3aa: CASSYPPAVNQPQHF
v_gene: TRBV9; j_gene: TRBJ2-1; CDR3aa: CASSLTSGAFEQFF
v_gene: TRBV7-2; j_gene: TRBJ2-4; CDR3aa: CASSLEGPSRNIQYF
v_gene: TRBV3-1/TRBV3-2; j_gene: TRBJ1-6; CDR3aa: CASSQADHYNSPLHF
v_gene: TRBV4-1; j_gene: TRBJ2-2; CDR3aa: CASSQDGGGLASTGELFF
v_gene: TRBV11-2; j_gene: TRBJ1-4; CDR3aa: CASSPTGGVEKLFF
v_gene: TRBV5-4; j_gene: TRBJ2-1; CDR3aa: CASSLPGQGTYEQFF
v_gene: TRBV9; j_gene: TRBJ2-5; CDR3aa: CASSGRTGEGETQYF
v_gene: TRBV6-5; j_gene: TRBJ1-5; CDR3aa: CASSLAPLNSNQPQHF
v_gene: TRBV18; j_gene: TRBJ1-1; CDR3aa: CASSSSLTVMNTEAFF
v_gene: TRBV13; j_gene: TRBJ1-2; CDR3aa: CASSLWTDYYGYTF
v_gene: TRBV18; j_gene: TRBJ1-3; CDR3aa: CASSAQVLSGNTIYF
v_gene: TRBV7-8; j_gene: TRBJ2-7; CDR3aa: CASTPRDGVWGQGYEQYF
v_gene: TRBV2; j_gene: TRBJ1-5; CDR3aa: CASSEGRIGPQHF
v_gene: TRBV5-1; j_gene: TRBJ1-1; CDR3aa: CASSRGQGSAEAFF
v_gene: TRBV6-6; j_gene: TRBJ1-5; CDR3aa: CASSPRSGTVYSNQPQHF
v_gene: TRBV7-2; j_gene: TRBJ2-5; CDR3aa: CASSLDRETQYF
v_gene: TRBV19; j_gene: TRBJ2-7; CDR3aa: CASRVSSGGRYEQYF
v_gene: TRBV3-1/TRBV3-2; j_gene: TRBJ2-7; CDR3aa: CASSPRQGAREQYF
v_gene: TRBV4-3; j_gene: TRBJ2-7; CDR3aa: CASSQATGTPYEQYF
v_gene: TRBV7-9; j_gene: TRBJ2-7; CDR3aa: CASSLEDYEQYF
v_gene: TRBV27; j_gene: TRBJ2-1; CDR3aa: CASSTRQGQYNEQFF
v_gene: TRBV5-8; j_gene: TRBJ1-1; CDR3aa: CASSLTGAYTEAFF
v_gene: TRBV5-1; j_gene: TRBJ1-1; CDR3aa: CASSHTVNTEAFF
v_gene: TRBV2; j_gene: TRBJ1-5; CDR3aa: CASSEDRLLNQPQHF
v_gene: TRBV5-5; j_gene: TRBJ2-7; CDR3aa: CASSQTVRGSYEQYF
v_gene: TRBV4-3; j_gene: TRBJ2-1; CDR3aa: CASSPLGGYNEQFF
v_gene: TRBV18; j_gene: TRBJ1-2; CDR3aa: CASSPTGGYGYTF
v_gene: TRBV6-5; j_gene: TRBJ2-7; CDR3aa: CASSGLAGGPYEQYF
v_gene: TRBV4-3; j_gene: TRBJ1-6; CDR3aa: CASSQASGAAGNSPLHF
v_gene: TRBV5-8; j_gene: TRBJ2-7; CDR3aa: CASSRDRGSRYEQYF
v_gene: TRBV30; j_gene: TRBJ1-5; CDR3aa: CAWTKGGQPQHF
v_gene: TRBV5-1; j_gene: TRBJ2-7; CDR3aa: CASSLGRGGEQYF
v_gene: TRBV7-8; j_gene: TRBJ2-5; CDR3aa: CASSLRTGRQETQYF
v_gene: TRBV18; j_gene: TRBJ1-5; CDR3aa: CASSPLPRTGQYSNQPQHF